The 3 T cell receptor beta chains presented below share a single source sample, sequenced in a study of breast tumors, draining lymph nodes, adjacent tissues. Using its own MiXCR run on the multiplex PCR reads, TCRdb lists one record per CDR3 protein. Here the sample spans 17,000 or so distinct CDR3 sequences, roughly 64% being singletons. Input material: tumor-adjacent breast tissue. These receptors were obtained from a female donor with breast cancer. Some clones in this sample may be carry-over from other donors' samples.

This sequence joins TRBV7-9 and TRBJ1-5, with a possible D match to TRBD1 (5 bases). V was trimmed by 1 base and J by 8 bases, leaving 18 bases between them. CDR1 is SEHNR, CDR2 FQNEAQ, per germline (reference sequence). CDR3 size: 16 residues. The CDR3 spells CASSLGWTDQGEPQHF. The CDR3 DNA reads TGTGCCAGCAGCTTAGGTTGGACCGACCAAGGGGAGCCCCAGCATTTT.

At least ten counts were recorded for this clonotype. This rearrangement joins TRBV6-2 or TRBV6-3 to TRBJ1-2; TRBD1 agrees at 7 bases. The ends lost 0 bases at V and 8 bases at J; junction bases unmatched: 9. In germline, CDR1 is MNHEY, CDR2 SVGEGT. The CDR3 extends over 15 amino acids. CDR3 bases: TGTGCCAGCAGTTACTCGATTGCGACAGGGAACGGCTACACCTTC. This codes for CASSYSIATGNGYTF.

This clonotype is medium-sized (0.01 to 0.1%) in the sample. This CDR3 reads CASSSQAGREGWETQYF. CDR3 nucleotides: TGTGCCAGCAGCTCCCAAGCGGGGAGGGAAGGATGGGAGACCCAGTACTTC. The genes are TRBV14 and TRBJ2-5; 7 bases line up with TRBD2. Trimming cost V 5 bases and J 5 bases; bases outside gene matches: 17. CDR1 is SGHDN and CDR2 is FVKESK in the germline V gene. The CDR3 is 17 amino acids.